This TCR beta chain originates from a study of OX40 agonist ivuxolimab in advanced cancers. About the study: Ivuxolimab was administered intravenously to patients at 0.01 to 10 mg/kg every 2 weeks.

About this clone itself: Its antigen is currently unknown. At one boundary the junction diverges from the germline segment, which might be a read error.

Using immunoSEQ multiplex PCR, the repertoire was profiled, and TCRdb retains in-frame clones only, with some absent. This sample yields roughly 62,000 clones, of which 75% to 85% are seen a single time; roughly 2.4% belongs to the top ten. General study findings and limits: Certain nonresponding patients likewise had low normalized T-cell clonal expansion. At 0.1 to 3.0 mg/kg, CD4+ and CD8+ blood T cells expanded clonally by week 6.

Germline lookup yields CDR1 SSHAT and CDR2 FNYEAQ (reference sequence). The CDR3 is 13 residues long. The chain couples TRBV7-7 to TRBJ2-1; D may match TRBD1 or TRBD2 (5 bases each). The origin of this receptor is an adult with an advanced solid tumor such as melanoma, head and neck, liver or kidney cancer. This specimen consisted of CD4+ or CD8+ T cells sorted from blood, obtained in a trial of the OX40 agonist ivuxolimab. CDR3 residues: CASSFVRGNEQFF. CDR3 coding DNA: TGTGCTAGCAGCTTTGTGAGGGGAAACGAGCAGTTCTTC.